Described below is a single T cell receptor (beta chain) sequence and its context. TCRdb analysed the 5' RACE reads with MiXCR anew, one entry per CDR3 protein. The repertoire holds hundreds of thousands of distinct CDR3 sequences, with approximately 13% as singletons. The CDR3 has 12 amino acids. V was clipped by 6 bases and J by 13 bases; unmatched bases: 7. These data are taken from a study of T cells after yellow fever vaccination. Sequenced here: PBMCs, sampled on the day of the yellow fever booster vaccination. The chain couples TRBV12-3 or TRBV12-4 to TRBJ2-3, with 10 bases that match TRBD2. This TCR was recovered from a man aged 25 to 45 who received the YFV17D yellow fever vaccine. The CDR3 is CASSPAGGPKYF. In DNA form, the CDR3 reads TGTGCCAGCAGCCCAGCGGGAGGGCCCAAGTATTTT.